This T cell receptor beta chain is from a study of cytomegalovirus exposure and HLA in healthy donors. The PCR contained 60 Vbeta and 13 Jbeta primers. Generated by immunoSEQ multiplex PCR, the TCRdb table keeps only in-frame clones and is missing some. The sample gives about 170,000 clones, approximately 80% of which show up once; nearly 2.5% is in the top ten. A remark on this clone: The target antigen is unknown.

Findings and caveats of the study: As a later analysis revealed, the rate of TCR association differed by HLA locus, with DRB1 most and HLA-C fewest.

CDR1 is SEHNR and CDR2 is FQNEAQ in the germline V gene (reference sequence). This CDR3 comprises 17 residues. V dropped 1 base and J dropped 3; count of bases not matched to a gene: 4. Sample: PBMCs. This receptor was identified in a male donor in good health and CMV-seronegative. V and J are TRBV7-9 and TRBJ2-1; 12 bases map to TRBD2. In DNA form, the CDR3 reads TGTGCCAGCAGCTTAGGCCCACTAGCGGGAGGCTACAATGAGCAGTTCTTC. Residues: CASSLGPLAGGYNEQFF.